This T cell receptor beta chain emerged from a study of cytomegalovirus exposure and HLA in healthy donors. General study results and limits: In a later analysis, HLA-C alleles had the fewest associated TCRs, DRB1 alleles the most. A later analysis reportedly identified an Asian-associated ancestry cluster as carrying fewer N-insertions than the 666-donor mean. There were some public TCRs occurring in many donors, but most TCR sequences were rare.

As concerns this clone: Its cognate antigen is unknown.

The PCR was carried out with 60 Vbeta primers and 13 Jbeta primers. Only in-frame clones appear in the TCRdb table, and some are missing; sequencing was by immunoSEQ multiplex PCR. The sample is made up of tens of thousands of clones, and the top ten hold approximately 2% of it. The TCR comes from a woman in her late teens or twenties in good health and CMV-seronegative. The sample comprised PBMCs.

The CDR3 DNA is TGTGCCAGCAGTTACGGTTGGGGGCGCGATGAAAAACTGTTTTTT. Residues: CASSYGWGRDEKLFF. V is TRBV6-5 and J is TRBJ1-4; the D gene is possibly TRBD1 (6 bases). This CDR3 has 15 residues. The germline gives CDR1 MNHEY, CDR2 SVGAGI. V dropped 2 bases and J dropped 6 bases, with 13 bases sitting between them.